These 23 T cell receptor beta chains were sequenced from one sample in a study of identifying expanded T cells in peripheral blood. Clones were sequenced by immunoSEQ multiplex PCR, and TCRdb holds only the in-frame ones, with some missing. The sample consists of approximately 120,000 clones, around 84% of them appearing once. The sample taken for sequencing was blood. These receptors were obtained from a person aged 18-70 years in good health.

CDR3 protein: CASSLDQYRALGSQYF. The CDR3 DNA sequence: TGTGCCAGCAGCTTAGATCAGTACAGGGCCTTGGGTTCGCAGTACTTC. V and J are TRBV11-2 and TRBJ2-5; D perhaps matches TRBD1 (6 bases). V gave up 0 bases and J gave up 11 bases, with 22 bases separating them. There are 16 residues in the CDR3. Germline-derived CDR1 and CDR2 are SGHAT and FQNNGV.

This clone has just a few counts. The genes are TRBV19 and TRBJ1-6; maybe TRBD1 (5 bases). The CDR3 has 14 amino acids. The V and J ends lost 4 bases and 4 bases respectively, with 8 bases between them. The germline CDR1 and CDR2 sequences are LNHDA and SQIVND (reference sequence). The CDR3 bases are TGTGCCAGTAGTACCGGGGGATATAATTCACCCCTCCACTTT. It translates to CASSTGGYNSPLHF.

The CDR3 protein is CASSFWGIRGYTF. The CDR3 region has the DNA TGTGCCAGCAGCTTCTGGGGAATACGTGGCTACACCTTC. This chain uses TRBV7-2 with TRBJ1-2; D call uncertain. The CDR3 has 13 amino acids. Trimming left V 3 bases short and J 7 bases short, with 12 bases between. CDR1 and CDR2 from the germline V gene are SGHTA and FQGNSA.

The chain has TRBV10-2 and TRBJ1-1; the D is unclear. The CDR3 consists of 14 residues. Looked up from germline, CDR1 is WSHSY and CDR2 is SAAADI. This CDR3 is CWVSGIVENTEAFF. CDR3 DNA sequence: TGCTGGGTGTCGGGCATTGTGGAGAACACTGAAGCTTTCTTT.

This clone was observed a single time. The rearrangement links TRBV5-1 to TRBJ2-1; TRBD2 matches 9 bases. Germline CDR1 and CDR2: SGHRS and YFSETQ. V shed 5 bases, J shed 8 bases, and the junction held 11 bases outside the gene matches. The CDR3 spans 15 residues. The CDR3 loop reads CASRPAGGPKDEQFF. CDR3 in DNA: TGCGCCAGCAGGCCGGCGGGGGGGCCGAAGGATGAGCAGTTCTTC. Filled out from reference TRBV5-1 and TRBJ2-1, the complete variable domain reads KAGVTQTPRYLIKTRGQQVTLSCSPISGHRSVSWYQQTPGQGLQFLFEYFSETQRNKGNFPGRFSGRQFSNSRSEMNVSTLELGDSALYLCASRPAGGPKDEQFFGPGTRLTVL.

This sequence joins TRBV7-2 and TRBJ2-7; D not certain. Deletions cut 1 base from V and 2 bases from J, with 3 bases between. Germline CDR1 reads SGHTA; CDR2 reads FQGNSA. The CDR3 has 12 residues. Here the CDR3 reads CASSLGAYEQYF. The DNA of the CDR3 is TGTGCCAGCAGCTTAGGGGCCTACGAGCAGTACTTC. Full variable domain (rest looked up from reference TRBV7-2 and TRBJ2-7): GAGVSQSPSNKVTEKGKDVELRCDPISGHTALYWYRQSLGQGLEFLIYFQGNSAPDKSGLPSDRFSAERTGGSVSTLTIQRTQQEDSAVYLCASSLGAYEQYFGPGTRLTVT.

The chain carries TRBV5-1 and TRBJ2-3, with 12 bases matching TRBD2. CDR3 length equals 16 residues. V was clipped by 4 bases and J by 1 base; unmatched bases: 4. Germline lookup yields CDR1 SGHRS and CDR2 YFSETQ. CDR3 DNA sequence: TGCGCCAGCAGCCCGACTAGCGGGGGCGGCACAGATACGCAGTATTTT. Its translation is CASSPTSGGGTDTQYF.

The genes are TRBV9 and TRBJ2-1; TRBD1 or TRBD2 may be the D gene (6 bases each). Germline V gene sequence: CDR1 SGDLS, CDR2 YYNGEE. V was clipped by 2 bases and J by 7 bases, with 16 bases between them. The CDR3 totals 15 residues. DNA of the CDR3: TGTGCCAGCAGCGTGGGGGGCGCGGGCTCGAATGAGCAGTTCTTC. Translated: CASSVGGAGSNEQFF. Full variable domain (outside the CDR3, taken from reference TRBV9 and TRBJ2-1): DSGVTQTPKHLITATGQRVTLRCSPRSGDLSVYWYQQSLDQGLQFLIQYYNGEERAKGNILERFSAQQFPDLHSELNLSSLELGDSALYFCASSVGGAGSNEQFFGPGTRLTVL.

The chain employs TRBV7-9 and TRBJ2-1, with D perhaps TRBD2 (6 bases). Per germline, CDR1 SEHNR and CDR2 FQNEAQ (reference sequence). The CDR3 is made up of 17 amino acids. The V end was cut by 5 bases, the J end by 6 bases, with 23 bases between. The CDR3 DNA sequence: TGTGCCAGCAGCACCGCGAAGCTAGCGTTAGGGGTCAATGAGCAGTTCTTC. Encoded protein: CASSTAKLALGVNEQFF.

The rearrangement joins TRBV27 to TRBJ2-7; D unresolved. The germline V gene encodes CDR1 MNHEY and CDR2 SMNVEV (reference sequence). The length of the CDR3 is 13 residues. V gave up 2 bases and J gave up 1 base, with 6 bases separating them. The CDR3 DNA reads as TGTGCCAGCAGTTTAGATCTGTCCTACGAGCAGTACTTC. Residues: CASSLDLSYEQYF.

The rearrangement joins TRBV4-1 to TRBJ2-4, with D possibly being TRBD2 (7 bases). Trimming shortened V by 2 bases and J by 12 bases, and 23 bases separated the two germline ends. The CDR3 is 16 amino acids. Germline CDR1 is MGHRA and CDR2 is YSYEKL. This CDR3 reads CASSQPVRGGRESQYF. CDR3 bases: TGCGCCAGCAGCCAACCGGTTAGGGGGGGTCGGGAGTCTCAGTACTTC.

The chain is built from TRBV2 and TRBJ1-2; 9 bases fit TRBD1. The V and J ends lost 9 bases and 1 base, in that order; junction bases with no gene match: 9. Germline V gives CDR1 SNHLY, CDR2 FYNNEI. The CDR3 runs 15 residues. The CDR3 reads CARVTPGQGNYGYTF. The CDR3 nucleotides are TGTGCCAGGGTTACCCCGGGACAGGGTAACTATGGCTACACCTTC.

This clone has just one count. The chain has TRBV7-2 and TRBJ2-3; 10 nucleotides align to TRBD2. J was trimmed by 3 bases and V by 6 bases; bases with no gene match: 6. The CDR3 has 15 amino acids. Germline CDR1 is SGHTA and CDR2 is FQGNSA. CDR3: CASRSLGLATDTQYF. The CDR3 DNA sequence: TGTGCCAGCAGATCGTTGGGACTAGCGACAGATACGCAGTATTTT. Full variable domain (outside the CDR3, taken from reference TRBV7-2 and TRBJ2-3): GAGVSQSPSNKVTEKGKDVELRCDPISGHTALYWYRQSLGQGLEFLIYFQGNSAPDKSGLPSDRFSAERTGGSVSTLTIQRTQQEDSAVYLCASRSLGLATDTQYFGPGTRLTVL.

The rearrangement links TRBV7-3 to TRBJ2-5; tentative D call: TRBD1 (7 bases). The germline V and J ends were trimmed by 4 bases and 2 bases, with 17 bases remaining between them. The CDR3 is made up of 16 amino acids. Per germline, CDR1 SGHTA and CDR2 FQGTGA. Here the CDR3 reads CASSSRGRGTQETQYF. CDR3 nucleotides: TGTGCCAGCAGCTCGCGGGGCAGGGGGACACAAGAGACCCAGTACTTC.

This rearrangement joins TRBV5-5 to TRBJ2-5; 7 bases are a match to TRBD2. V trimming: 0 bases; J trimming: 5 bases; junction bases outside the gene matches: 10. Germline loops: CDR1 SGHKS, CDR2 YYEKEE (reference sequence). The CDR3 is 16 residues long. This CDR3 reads CASSLAGRLARETQYF. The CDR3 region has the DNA TGTGCCAGCAGCTTGGCCGGAAGACTAGCTCGGGAGACCCAGTACTTC. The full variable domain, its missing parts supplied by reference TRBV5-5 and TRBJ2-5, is DAGVTQSPTHLIKTRGQQVTLRCSPISGHKSVSWYQQVLGQGPQFIFQYYEKEERGRGNFPDRFSARQFPNYSSELNVNALLLGDSALYLCASSLAGRLARETQYFGPGTRLLVL.

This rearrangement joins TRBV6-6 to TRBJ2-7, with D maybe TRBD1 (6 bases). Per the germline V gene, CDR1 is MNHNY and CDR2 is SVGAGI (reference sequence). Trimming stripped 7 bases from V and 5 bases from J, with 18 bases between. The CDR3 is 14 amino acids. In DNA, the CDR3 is TGTGCCAGCAAGAGCCGGACAGCTCGCCACGAGCAGTACTTC. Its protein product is CASKSRTARHEQYF.

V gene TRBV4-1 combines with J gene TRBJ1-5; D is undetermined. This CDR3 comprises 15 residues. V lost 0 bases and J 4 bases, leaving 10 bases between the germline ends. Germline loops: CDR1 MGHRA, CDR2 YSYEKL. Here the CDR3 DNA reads TGCGCCAGCAGCCAAGATAAAGGTAGAAATCAGCCCCAGCATTTT. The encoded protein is CASSQDKGRNQPQHF.

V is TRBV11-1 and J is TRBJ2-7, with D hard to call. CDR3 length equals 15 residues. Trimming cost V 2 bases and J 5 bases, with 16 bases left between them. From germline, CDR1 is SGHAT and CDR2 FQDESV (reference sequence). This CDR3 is CASSLLVGPQNEQYF. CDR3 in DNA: TGTGCCAGCAGCTTATTAGTTGGACCCCAAAACGAGCAGTACTTC.

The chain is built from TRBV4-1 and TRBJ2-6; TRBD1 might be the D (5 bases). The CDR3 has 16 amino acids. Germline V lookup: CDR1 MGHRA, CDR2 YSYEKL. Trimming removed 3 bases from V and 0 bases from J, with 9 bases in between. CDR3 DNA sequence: TGCGCCAGCAGCCAGATACAGGTCTCTGGGGCCAACGTCCTGACTTTC. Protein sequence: CASSQIQVSGANVLTF.

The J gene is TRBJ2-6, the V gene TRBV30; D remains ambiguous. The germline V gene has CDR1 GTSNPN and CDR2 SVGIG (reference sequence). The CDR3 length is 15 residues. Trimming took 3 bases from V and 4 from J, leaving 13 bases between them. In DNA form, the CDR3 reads TGTGCCTGGAGGGGTCCGGCTACAGGGGCCAACGTCCTGACTTTC. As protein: CAWRGPATGANVLTF.

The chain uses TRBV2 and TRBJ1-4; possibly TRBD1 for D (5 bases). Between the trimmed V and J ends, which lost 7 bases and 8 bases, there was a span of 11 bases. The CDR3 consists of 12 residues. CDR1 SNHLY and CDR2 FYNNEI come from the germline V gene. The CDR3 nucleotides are TGTGCCAGCACGGCAGGGCGGGAAAAACTGTTTTTT. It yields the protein CASTAGREKLFF.

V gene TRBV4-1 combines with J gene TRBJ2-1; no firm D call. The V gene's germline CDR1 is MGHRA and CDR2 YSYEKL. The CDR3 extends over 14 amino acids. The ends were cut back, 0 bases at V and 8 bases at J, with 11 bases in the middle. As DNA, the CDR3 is TGCGCCAGCAGCCAAGATCTGTTCGGGTATGAGCAGTTCTTC. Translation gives CASSQDLFGYEQFF.

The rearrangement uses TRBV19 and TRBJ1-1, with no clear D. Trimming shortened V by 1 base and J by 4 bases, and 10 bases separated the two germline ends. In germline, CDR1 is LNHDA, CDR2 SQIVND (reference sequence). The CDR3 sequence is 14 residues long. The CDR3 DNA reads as TGTGCCAGTAGTATAGGGGCAGGCAGCACTGAAGCTTTCTTT. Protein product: CASSIGAGSTEAFF.